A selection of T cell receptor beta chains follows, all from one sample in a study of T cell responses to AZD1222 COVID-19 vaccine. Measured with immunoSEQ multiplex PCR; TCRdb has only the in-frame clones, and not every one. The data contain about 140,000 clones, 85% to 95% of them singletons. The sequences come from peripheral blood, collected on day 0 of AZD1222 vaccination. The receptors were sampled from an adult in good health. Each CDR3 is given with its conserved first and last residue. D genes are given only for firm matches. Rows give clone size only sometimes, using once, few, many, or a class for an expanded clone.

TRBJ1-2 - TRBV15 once CATSRDGNYGYTF TGTGCCACCAGCAGAGACGGGAACTATGGCTACACCTTC
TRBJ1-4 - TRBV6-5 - CASSRTATWLEKLFF TGTGCCAGCAGTCGCACGGCCACATGGCTCGAAAAACTGTTTTTT
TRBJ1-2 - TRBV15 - CATSRDTGGEGGYTF TGTGCCACCAGCAGAGATACGGGGGGTGAAGGAGGCTACACCTTC
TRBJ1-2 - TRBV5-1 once CASSLDPFYGYTF TGCGCCAGCAGCTTGGATCCTTTCTATGGCTACACCTTC
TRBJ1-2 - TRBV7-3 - CASSLNPGTYGYTF TGTGCCAGCAGCTTAAACCCAGGGACGTATGGCTACACCTTC
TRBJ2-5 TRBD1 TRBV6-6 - CASSLDRGQETQYF TGTGCCAGCAGCCTCGACAGGGGGCAAGAGACCCAGTACTTC
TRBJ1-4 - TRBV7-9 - CASSPDGNNEKLFF TGTGCCAGCAGCCCGGACGGGAATAATGAAAAACTGTTTTTT
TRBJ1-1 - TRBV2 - CASSVGAAEAFF TGTGCCAGCAGTGTTGGGGCAGCCGAAGCTTTCTTT
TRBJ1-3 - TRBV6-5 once CASSIDDRGNTIYF TGTGCCAGCAGCATCGATGACCGGGGAAACACCATATATTTT
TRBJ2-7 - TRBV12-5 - CASGLVLGGPYEQYF TGTGCTAGTGGTTTGGTACTTGGGGGGCCCTACGAGCAGTACTTC
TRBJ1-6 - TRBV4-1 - CASSQEGSNNSPLHF TGCGCCAGCAGCCAAGAGGGGTCTAATAATTCACCCCTCCACTTT